The T cell receptor beta chain under discussion was sequenced for a study of blood T cell repertoires in COVID-19. Study background: Acute and convalescent COVID-19 samples came from the United States, Italy and Spain.

Methods used by the authors: The authors estimated nucleated cell counts from reference gene primer amplification. The protocol was immunoSEQ multiplex PCR, while the TCRdb copy is restricted to in-frame clones and leaves out a portion. V, J and clone size were drawn from that table, and D and trimming were deduced from the DNA. The data hold roughly 390,000 clones, with roughly 86% observed a single time. Those enrolled in Seattle joined during active infection and were followed longitudinally afterward. V dropped 3 bases and J dropped 4 bases, with 13 bases sitting between them. This CDR3 contains 14 residues. CDR1 and CDR2 from the germline V gene are SGHTA and FQGNSA.

The rearrangement uses TRBV7-2 and TRBJ2-7; D is possibly TRBD1 (7 bases). This sequence originates from a woman aged 30 to 39 with COVID-19, enrolled during active disease. Sequences were obtained from peripheral blood. CDR3 nucleotides: TGTGCCAGCAGCTTCGAGACAGGGACTTACGAGCAGTACTTC. This sequence encodes CASSFETGTYEQYF.